The source of this T cell receptor (beta chain) is a study of blood T cell repertoires in COVID-19. Across the whole study: Acute and convalescent COVID-19 samples came from the United States, Italy and Spain.

J gave up 0 bases and V 5 bases, and 4 bases lay outside the gene matches. Germline V CDR1 and CDR2: SGHTA, FQGTGA. The CDR3 covers 16 residues. Data came from immunoSEQ multiplex PCR; TCRdb stores just in-frame clones and leaves some out. The sample includes about 130,000 clones, 86% of them seen just once. Self-reported history from a screening survey and questionnaire set each donor's cohort. The clonotype originates from a man aged 50-60 years who had recovered from COVID-19. Sequencing input: PBMCs or T cells enriched from blood (not recorded which). The chain recombines TRBV7-3 with TRBJ2-2; 9 positions agree with TRBD2. CDR3: CASSGSGSANTGELFF. CDR3 nucleotide sequence: TGTGCCAGCAGCGGTAGCGGGAGCGCGAACACCGGGGAGCTGTTTTTT.